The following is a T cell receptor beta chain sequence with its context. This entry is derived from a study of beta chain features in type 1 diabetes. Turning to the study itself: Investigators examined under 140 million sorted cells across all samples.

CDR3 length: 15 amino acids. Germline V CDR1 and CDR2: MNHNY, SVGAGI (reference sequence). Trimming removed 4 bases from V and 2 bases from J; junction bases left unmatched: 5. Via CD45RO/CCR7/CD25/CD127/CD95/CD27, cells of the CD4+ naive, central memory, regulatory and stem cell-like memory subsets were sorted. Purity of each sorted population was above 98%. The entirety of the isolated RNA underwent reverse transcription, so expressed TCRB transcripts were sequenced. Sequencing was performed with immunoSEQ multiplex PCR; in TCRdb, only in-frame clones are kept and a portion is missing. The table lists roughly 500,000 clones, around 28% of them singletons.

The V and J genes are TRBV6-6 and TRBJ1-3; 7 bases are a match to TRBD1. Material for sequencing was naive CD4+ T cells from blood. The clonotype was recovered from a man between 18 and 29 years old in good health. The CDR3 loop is CASSSPGTAGNTIYF. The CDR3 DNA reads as TGTGCCAGCAGTTCTCCCGGGACAGCTGGAAACACCATATATTTT.